This T cell receptor (beta chain) was found in a study of Ad26.COV2.S vaccination and SARS-CoV-2 variants. Sequencing was performed with immunoSEQ multiplex PCR; in TCRdb, only in-frame clones are kept and a portion is missing. This table has 350,000 to 450,000 clones, 89% appearing once. V lost 6 bases, J lost 3 bases, and 12 bases lay in between. Looked up from germline, CDR1 is MNHEY and CDR2 is SVGAGI. CDR3 length equals 13 residues. The treatment here: around 19 received Ad26.COV2.S at low or high dose, single or two shots; roughly five received placebo; per-sample allocation not given. Sampling was performed 63 days after the first vaccine or placebo injection. Wuhan-strain SARS-CoV-2 spike was expressed by the Ad26 vector that made up the vaccine.

The sequence was obtained from a person aged 18-60 years who received the Ad26.COV2.S COVID-19 vaccine or a placebo. The sequences come from peripheral blood, collected in a trial of Ad26.COV2.S vaccine versus placebo. The V and J genes are TRBV6-5 and TRBJ2-7; maybe TRBD2 (6 bases). The CDR3 nucleotides read TGTGCCAGCAGGCGGTGGAGGGGCTACGAGCAGTACTTC. Translating it yields CASRRWRGYEQYF.